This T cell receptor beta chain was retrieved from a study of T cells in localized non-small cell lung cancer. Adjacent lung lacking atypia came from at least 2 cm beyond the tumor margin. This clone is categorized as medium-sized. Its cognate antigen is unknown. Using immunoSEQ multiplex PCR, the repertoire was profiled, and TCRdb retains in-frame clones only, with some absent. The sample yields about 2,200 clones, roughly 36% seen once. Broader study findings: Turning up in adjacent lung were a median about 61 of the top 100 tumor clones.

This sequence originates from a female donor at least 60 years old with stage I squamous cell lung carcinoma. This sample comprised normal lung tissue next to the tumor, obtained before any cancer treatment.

Here the CDR3 reads CASSAVAGGKLSYNEQFF. DNA of the CDR3: TGCGCCAGCTCCGCGGTAGCGGGGGGGAAATTGTCCTACAATGAGCAGTTCTTC. The chain is built from TRBV4-1 and TRBJ2-1; 11 positions agree with TRBD2. Germline V lookup: CDR1 MGHRA, CDR2 YSYEKL. This CDR3 is 18 amino acids long. V shed 8 bases, J shed 1 base, and the junction held 13 bases outside the gene matches.